The rows below give T cell receptor beta chains drawn from one sample of a study of identical twins. TCRdb fed the 5' RACE reads into MiXCR, producing one record per CDR3 protein. The repertoire includes hundreds of thousands of distinct CDR3 sequences, 18% of them detected once, and roughly 13% sits in the top ten. A further study also used this sample, focusing on T cells expressing NK-cell markers.

Sequences were obtained from PBMCs. These receptors originate from a woman under 30 in good health. CDR3s include the opening cysteine and the closing phenylalanine or tryptophan. D genes are given only for firm matches. Not every row has a clone size; where given, it reads once, few, many or a size class.

D gene | J gene | clone size | V gene | CDR3 protein | CDR3 DNA
NA | TRBJ2-1 | NA | TRBV4-2 | CASSQDAADRGYNEQFF | TGTGCCAGCAGCCAAGATGCGGCGGACCGGGGGTACAATGAGCAGTTCTTC
NA | TRBJ2-7 | few | TRBV6-2/TRBV6-3 | CASSSQPASSYEQYF | TGTGCCAGCAGCTCACAGCCGGCGAGCTCCTACGAGCAGTACTTC
TRBD1 | TRBJ1-6 | few | TRBV3-1 | CASSNRDRVSPLHF | TGTGCCAGCAGCAACCGGGACAGGGTCTCACCCCTCCACTTT
NA | TRBJ2-1 | NA | TRBV20-1 | CSAQPSRGGREQFF | TGCAGTGCCCAACCTTCGAGGGGGGGCCGTGAGCAGTTCTTC
NA | TRBJ1-2 | many | TRBV6-5 | CASSYGLGRNYGYTF | TGTGCCAGCAGTTACGGGCTCGGTAGGAACTATGGCTACACCTTC
NA | TRBJ2-3 | NA | TRBV7-8 | CASSFRSQTDTQYF | TGTGCCAGCAGCTTTCGGTCCCAAACAGATACGCAGTATTTT
NA | TRBJ1-3 | few | TRBV5-1 | CASSLAGFGNTIYF | TGCGCCAGCAGCTTAGCAGGGTTTGGAAACACCATATATTTT
NA | TRBJ2-1 | NA | TRBV6-2/TRBV6-3 | CANSGQFYNEQFF | TGTGCCAACAGCGGACAGTTCTACAATGAGCAGTTCTTC
NA | TRBJ2-5 | many | TRBV12-3/TRBV12-4 | CASSPTVTQYF | TGTGCCAGCAGTCCGACTGTGACCCAGTACTTC
NA | TRBJ2-2 | NA | TRBV6-2/TRBV6-3 | CASRPFEGGTGELFF | TGTGCCAGCAGACCCTTCGAAGGGGGTACCGGGGAGCTGTTTTTT
TRBD2 | TRBJ2-3 | few | TRBV9 | CASSVESGGSTDTQYF | TGTGCCAGCAGCGTCGAAAGCGGGGGTAGCACAGATACGCAGTATTTT
NA | TRBJ2-3 | NA | TRBV6-2/TRBV6-3 | CASRSERGTDTQYF | TGTGCCAGCAGGTCGGAGCGGGGCACAGATACGCAGTATTTT
TRBD2 | TRBJ2-5 | NA | TRBV20-1 | CSAETLAGIQETQYF | TGCAGTGCTGAGACACTAGCGGGGATACAAGAGACCCAGTACTTC
TRBD1 | TRBJ2-7 | few | TRBV29-1 | CSVGTGFSYEQYF | TGCAGCGTTGGGACAGGGTTTTCCTACGAGCAGTACTTC
NA | TRBJ2-3 | few | TRBV4-1 | CASFLTDTQYF | TGCGCCAGTTTCCTCACAGATACGCAGTATTTT
TRBD1 | TRBJ2-5 | NA | TRBV20-1 | CSASELAGQGFRETQYF | TGCAGTGCTAGTGAGTTAGCGGGACAGGGGTTCAGAGAGACCCAGTACTTC
NA | TRBJ1-1 | NA | TRBV3-1 | CASSPRAGASFSEAFF | TGTGCCAGCAGCCCGAGGGCAGGGGCGTCTTTTTCTGAAGCTTTCTTT
NA | TRBJ1-4 | NA | TRBV18 | CASSGGSNEKLFF | TGTGCCAGCTCAGGGGGTTCGAATGAAAAACTGTTTTTT
NA | TRBJ2-1 | many | TRBV6-5 | CASSSQKIPTRQFF | TGTGCCAGCAGTTCCCAAAAAATCCCGACTCGGCAGTTCTTC
TRBD2 | TRBJ2-3 | NA | TRBV11-2 | CASSLERTGTSGGADTQYF | TGTGCCAGCAGCTTAGAGCGAACCGGGACTAGCGGGGGGGCAGATACGCAGTATTTT
NA | TRBJ2-2 | NA | TRBV12-5 | CASGLFLPPGELFF | TGTGCTAGTGGTTTGTTCCTACCTCCCGGGGAGCTGTTTTTT
TRBD2 | TRBJ2-7 | once | TRBV5-5 | CASSSYGTSVAEQYF | TGTGCCAGCAGCTCCTATGGGACTAGCGTAGCCGAGCAGTACTTC
NA | TRBJ2-4 | many | TRBV12-3/TRBV12-4 | CASSLYRAKGIQYF | TGTGCCAGCAGTTTGTACAGGGCAAAGGGCATTCAGTACTTC
NA | TRBJ2-7 | NA | TRBV10-3 | CASALPNHEQYF | TGTGCCAGCGCATTGCCTAACCACGAGCAGTACTTC
NA | TRBJ2-3 | NA | TRBV2 | CASRGRSWATDTQYF | TGTGCCAGCCGAGGACGAAGCTGGGCCACAGATACGCAGTATTTT
TRBD2 | TRBJ2-5 | few | TRBV20-1 | CSARAAGGQETQYF | TGCAGTGCTAGAGCGGCGGGGGGCCAAGAGACCCAGTACTTC
NA | TRBJ1-4 | few | TRBV20-1 | CSARDLPGPLGKLFF | TGCAGTGCTAGAGATCTCCCGGGGCCACTGGGGAAACTGTTTTTT
TRBD1 | TRBJ2-1 | NA | TRBV5-5 | CASISGTGKNEQIF | TGTGCCAGCATCTCCGGGACAGGAAAGAATGAGCAGATCTTC
TRBD1 | TRBJ2-1 | few | TRBV5-1 | CASRPLWTGEYNEQFF | TGCGCCAGCCGACCCCTTTGGACAGGGGAATACAATGAGCAGTTCTTC
NA | TRBJ1-6 | few | TRBV7-3 | CASSANRVSPLHF | TGTGCCAGCAGCGCGAACAGGGTTTCACCCCTCCACTTT
NA | TRBJ2-5 | few | TRBV6-5 | CASTASGETQYF | TGTGCCAGCACAGCCTCCGGAGAGACCCAGTACTTC
TRBD2 | TRBJ2-1 | few | TRBV7-6 | CASSPPPASGSWDEQFF | TGTGCCAGCAGCCCTCCCCCAGCTAGCGGGAGTTGGGATGAGCAGTTCTTC
NA | TRBJ1-1 | many | TRBV18 | CASSLNTGVGVTEAFF | TGTGCCAGCTCACTAAACACGGGGGTCGGGGTCACTGAAGCTTTCTTT
TRBD2 | TRBJ2-5 | few | TRBV20-1 | CSARPRTSGQETQYF | TGCAGTGCTAGACCCCGAACTAGCGGACAAGAGACCCAGTACTTC
NA | TRBJ2-3 | few | TRBV12-3/TRBV12-4 | CASGGYGEDTQYF | TGTGCCAGCGGAGGATATGGGGAAGATACGCAGTATTTT
NA | TRBJ2-1 | few | TRBV6-1 | CASMGWGERSNEQFF | TGTGCCAGCATGGGGTGGGGGGAAAGATCCAATGAGCAGTTCTTC
TRBD2 | TRBJ2-7 | NA | TRBV7-8 | CASSLSLAVPHEQYF | TGTGCCAGCAGCCTTTCCCTAGCGGTCCCCCACGAGCAGTACTTC
TRBD1 | TRBJ2-7 | few | TRBV29-1 | CSVERRTGTTYEQYF | TGCAGCGTTGAACGGAGGACAGGTACGACCTACGAGCAGTACTTC
NA | TRBJ2-3 | NA | TRBV7-6 | CASSLRGMADTQYF | TGTGCCAGCAGCTTAAGGGGGATGGCAGATACGCAGTATTTT
TRBD2 | TRBJ2-1 | few | TRBV24-1 | CATSGHRLAGGYRDEQFF | TGTGCCACCAGTGGCCATCGGCTAGCGGGAGGTTATCGAGATGAGCAGTTCTTC
NA | TRBJ2-3 | few | TRBV5-6 | CASSLDMFGASATQYF | TGTGCCAGCAGCTTGGATATGTTTGGTGCGTCTGCTACGCAGTATTTT
NA | TRBJ2-6 | few | TRBV7-3 | CASSLKSVGSGANVLTF | TGTGCCAGCAGCTTAAAGTCTGTGGGATCTGGGGCCAACGTCCTGACTTTC
NA | TRBJ2-2 | many | TRBV12-3/TRBV12-4 | CASRTAPGSANTGELFF | TGTGCCAGCAGGACTGCCCCCGGGTCTGCGAACACCGGGGAGCTGTTTTTT
TRBD2 | TRBJ2-1 | few | TRBV7-9 | CASARSASGTNEQFF | TGTGCCAGCGCTCGTTCGGCTAGCGGGACAAATGAGCAGTTCTTC
TRBD2 | TRBJ2-3 | many | TRBV20-1 | CSARVAGGRDTQYF | TGCAGTGCTAGAGTGGCGGGGGGGAGAGATACGCAGTATTTT
NA | TRBJ1-1 | NA | TRBV6-6 | CASSYSRVGAFF | TGTGCCAGCAGTTACTCCAGGGTAGGAGCTTTCTTT
NA | TRBJ1-2 | few | TRBV25-1 | CASSPRGIGYGYTF | TGTGCCAGCAGCCCCAGGGGAATAGGGTATGGCTACACCTTC
TRBD1 | TRBJ2-7 | NA | TRBV5-6 | CASSWGTGEQYF | TGTGCCAGCAGCTGGGGGACAGGCGAGCAGTACTTC